The clone carrying this T cell receptor beta chain turned up a few times. Its antigen remains unknown. Primers used in a second PCR of about 6 to 11 cycles were a sample-barcoded 5' primer and a J-beta primer mix. TCRdb ran MiXCR on the 5' RACE reads and lists one entry per CDR3 protein. The sample shows fewer than 650,000 distinct CDR3 sequences, about 28% of them seen only once. CDR1 LNHDA and CDR2 SQIVND come from the germline V gene (reference sequence). The CDR3 has 14 residues. Deletions cut 6 bases from V and 4 bases from J, with 10 bases between. The data stem from a study of blood T cells in healthy people across ages. Study-wide results and limits: TCR beta diversity correlated strongly with naive T cell percentage.

The data were also submitted as part of a second study, on T cells of mothers and their children. In that study: Samples were obtained from a few healthy Caucasian mothers and their six children.

This TCR was recovered from a boy aged 2-15 years in good health. V gene TRBV19 combines with J gene TRBJ1-6; D uncertain. Sequenced sample: blood. CDR3 loop: CASSSGEYNSPLHF. CDR3 nucleotide sequence: TGTGCCAGTAGCTCCGGGGAGTATAATTCACCCCTCCACTTT.